One T cell receptor (beta chain) is described in this entry. This specimen comes from a study of identical twins. TCRdb itself ran the 5' RACE reads through MiXCR, one entry per CDR3 protein. Altogether around 1.7 million distinct CDR3 sequences are present, less than 35% being singletons, with the ten largest covering more than 0.25%. With 3 bases clipped from V and 0 bases from J, the junction kept 7 bases outside the gene matches. CDR3 size: 18 residues. This clonotype originated in a newborn girl in good health. Sequenced material: cord blood. This chain joins TRBV12-3 or TRBV12-4 and TRBJ2-1, with 11 bases fitting TRBD2. CDR3 residues: CASSFPTSGASSYNEQFF. The CDR3 nucleotides read TGTGCCAGCAGTTTCCCGACTAGCGGGGCCAGCTCCTACAATGAGCAGTTCTTC.